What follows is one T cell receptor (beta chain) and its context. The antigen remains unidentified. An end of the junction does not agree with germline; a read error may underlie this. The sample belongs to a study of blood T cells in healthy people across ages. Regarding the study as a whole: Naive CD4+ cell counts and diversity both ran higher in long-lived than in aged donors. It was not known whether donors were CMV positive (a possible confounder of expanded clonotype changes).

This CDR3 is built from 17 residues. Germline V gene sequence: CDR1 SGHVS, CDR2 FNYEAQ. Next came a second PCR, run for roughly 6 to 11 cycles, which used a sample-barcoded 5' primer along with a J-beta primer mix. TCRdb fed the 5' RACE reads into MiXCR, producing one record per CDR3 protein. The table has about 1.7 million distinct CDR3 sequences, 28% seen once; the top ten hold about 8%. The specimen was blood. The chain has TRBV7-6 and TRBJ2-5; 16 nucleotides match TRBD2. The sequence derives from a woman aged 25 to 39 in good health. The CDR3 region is CASSSFLGTSGGETRYF. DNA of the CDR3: TGTGCCAGCAGCTCCTTTCTTGGGACTAGCGGGGGGGAGACCCGGTACTTC.